The clone carrying this TCR beta chain has just a few counts. Germline is not matched at one junction end, which may reflect a read error. The CDR3 spans 14 residues. Germline V lookup: CDR1 SGHVS, CDR2 FNYEAQ. The sample belongs to a study of blood T cells in healthy people across ages. Each donor had about 10 milliliters of peripheral blood drawn. PCR was performed a second time for roughly 7 to 11 cycles using a sample-barcoded 5' primer and a J-beta primer mix. TCRdb processed the 5' RACE reads anew with MiXCR; each CDR3 protein has one entry. The table records 650,000 to 950,000 distinct CDR3 sequences, around 43% of them present only once.

Sequenced sample: blood. The TCR sequence derives from a man aged 60 to 75 in good health. This rearrangement joins TRBV7-6 to TRBJ2-7, with D perhaps matching TRBD2 (5 bases). CDR3 coding DNA: TGTGCCAGTAGCTTAGAGGGTGCAGAGTACGAGCAGTACTTC. Translated: CASSLEGAEYEQYF.